The rows below give T cell receptor beta chains drawn from one sample of a study of shared clonotypes between healthy human individuals. Clones were sequenced by immunoSEQ multiplex PCR, and TCRdb holds only the in-frame ones, with some missing. Among roughly 1,800,000 clones, about 95% were seen once, and the ten largest hold 1.2%. The material sequenced was naive CD8+ T cells sorted from blood. Receptors originate from a man aged 18 to 29 in good health. CDR3s include the opening cysteine and the closing phenylalanine or tryptophan. D genes are given only for firm matches. For some rows the clone size is stated as once, few or many, or as a class when expanded; others skip it.

>.|.|TRBJ1-2|TRBV7-9
TGTGCCAGCAGCCCATCGGATGGGTCCAACTATGGCTACACCTTC
CASSPSDGSNYGYTF
>.|.|TRBJ2-5|TRBV19
TGTGCCAGTAGTATAGGGTGGAAGGAGACCCAGTACTTC
CASSIGWKETQYF
>.|once|TRBJ1-1|TRBV29-1
TGCAGCGTTGCTCCCCGGGGGAAGTCCTCTGAAGCTTTCTTT
CSVAPRGKSSEAFF
>.|.|TRBJ2-7|TRBV6-5
TGTGCCAGCAATGAGGGACACCCCTACGAGCAGTACTTC
CASNEGHPYEQYF
>.|.|TRBJ2-5|TRBV19
TGTGCCAGTAGCCGGAATCAGGATGAGACCCAGTACTTC
CASSRNQDETQYF
>.|.|TRBJ2-5|TRBV29-1
TGCAGCGTTAACAAGGGCGGAGAGACCCAGTACTTC
CSVNKGGETQYF
>.|.|TRBJ1-4|TRBV9
TGTGCCAGCAGCGTAGGAGGGACAACAAATGAAAAACTGTTTTTT
CASSVGGTTNEKLFF
>.|.|TRBJ1-2|TRBV10-2
TGCGCCAGCAGTGAGTCTTACAGAGACTATGGCTACACCTTC
CASSESYRDYGYTF
>TRBD2|.|TRBJ2-1|TRBV10-3
TGTGCCATCAGTCTTAGCGGGATCTCCTCCTACAATGAGCAGTTCTTC
CAISLSGISSYNEQFF
>.|.|TRBJ2-2|TRBV28
TGTGCCAGCAGTTTGTGGGGGGAGTCCGGGGAGCTGTTTTTT
CASSLWGESGELFF
>.|.|TRBJ2-7|TRBV2
TGTGCCAGTACAGGGTCGAACTACGAGCAGTACTTC
CASTGSNYEQYF
>.|few|TRBJ1-2|TRBV7-2
TGTGCCAGCAGCTTAGTACCGGGGGATGGCTACACCTTC
CASSLVPGDGYTF
>.|once|TRBJ1-2|TRBV5-5
TGTGCCAGCAGCCTTGGAAAGGGTGCGGCAGGGCATGGCTACACCTTC
CASSLGKGAAGHGYTF
>.|.|TRBJ2-2|TRBV19
TGTGCCAGTAGTATGCTCGGGGCCGGGGAGCTGTTTTTT
CASSMLGAGELFF
>.|.|TRBJ2-7|TRBV9
TGTGCCAGCAGCCCGACCCTAGCACACGAGCAGTACTTC
CASSPTLAHEQYF
>TRBD1|once|TRBJ2-1|TRBV13
TGTGCCAGCAGCAACTGGACGGAGCAGGGGGATGAGCAGTTCTTC
CASSNWTEQGDEQFF
>.|.|TRBJ2-1|TRBV28
TGTGCCAGCATCCAGACAGGCGGGGATGAGCAGTTCTTC
CASIQTGGDEQFF
>.|.|TRBJ1-1|TRBV30
TGTGCCTGGAGTGGGTTCCTTCGCCGGGACACCTCCACTGAAGCTTTCTTT
CAWSGFLRRDTSTEAFF
>.|.|TRBJ2-7|TRBV7-9
TGTGCCAGCAGCGAGGACAGCTCCTACGAGCAGTACTTC
CASSEDSSYEQYF
>.|.|TRBJ1-5|TRBV27
TGTGCCAGCAGTCTTCTTGTCGGACAGCCCCAGCATTTT
CASSLLVGQPQHF
>TRBD1|.|TRBJ2-7|TRBV11-3
TGTGCCAGCAGCTCCGGGACAGACTCCTACGAGCAGTACTTC
CASSSGTDSYEQYF
>TRBD1|.|TRBJ2-3|TRBV6-6
TGTGCCAGTTTATCCGGGACAGCGCCAGCGCAGTATTTT
CASLSGTAPAQYF
>.|few|TRBJ1-2|TRBV27
TGTGCCAGCCGCGACACGGGGCTGAACTATGGCTACACCTTC
CASRDTGLNYGYTF
>.|.|TRBJ2-5|TRBV6-5
TGTGCCAGCAGCACAGACCAAGAGACCCAGTACTTC
CASSTDQETQYF
>TRBD1|.|TRBJ1-5|TRBV6-1
TGTGCCAGCAGTGAGGACAGGGGAGGGTATAGCAATCAGCCCCAGCATTTT
CASSEDRGGYSNQPQHF
>.|.|TRBJ1-5|TRBV6-1
TGTGCCAGCAGTGACTGGACCGGCAATCAGCCCCAGCATTTT
CASSDWTGNQPQHF
>.|.|TRBJ2-7|TRBV29-1
TGCAGCGTTGAAGAGAACTACGAGCAGTACTTC
CSVEENYEQYF
>TRBD1|.|TRBJ1-2|TRBV7-6
TGTGCCAGCAGCCCAGGGGGTTCTAACTATGGCTACACCTTC
CASSPGGSNYGYTF
>TRBD1|.|TRBJ1-1|TRBV27
TGTGCCAGCGGATTCACAGGGGGGACTGAAGCTTTCTTT
CASGFTGGTEAFF
>.|once|TRBJ1-2|TRBV29-1
TGCAGCGTTCTCGACGGCCCACAGGGCAGCCTCTATGGCTACACCTTC
CSVLDGPQGSLYGYTF
>.|.|TRBJ2-5|TRBV5-6
TGTGCCAGCAGCTTGGCCAAGAGCTACCCCTTACAAGAGACCCAGTACTTC
CASSLAKSYPLQETQYF
>.|.|TRBJ1-5|TRBV5-7
TGTGCCAGCAACATCCGGGACTCACCGCAGCCCCAGCATTTT
CASNIRDSPQPQHF
>.|.|TRBJ2-1|TRBV28
TGTGCCAGCAGTTTAGGTTCGAATGAGCAGTTCTTC
CASSLGSNEQFF
>TRBD1|.|TRBJ2-1|TRBV4-1
TGCGCCAGCAGCCTAACAGGGGGTTGGATGAATGAGCAGTTCTTC
CASSLTGGWMNEQFF
>TRBD2|.|TRBJ2-5|TRBV6-5
TGTGCCAGCAGTTTAAGCGGGGAAGAGACCCAGTACTTC
CASSLSGEETQYF
>TRBD1|once|TRBJ2-3|TRBV27
TGTGCCAGCAGTTTGGGACAGGGTCTCACAGATACGCAGTATTTT
CASSLGQGLTDTQYF
>.|.|TRBJ1-2|TRBV14
TGTGCCAGCAGCCAAGAAAAAACGCCACGGGTATGGGGCTACACCTTC
CASSQEKTPRVWGYTF
>.|.|TRBJ1-1|TRBV5-1
TGCGCCAGCAGGTACTCAACAGGGATAGCTGAAGCTTTCTTT
CASRYSTGIAEAFF
>.|.|TRBJ1-5|TRBV27
TGTGCCAGCAGTTCCGCTCTATGGCATCAGCCCCAGCATTTT
CASSSALWHQPQHF
>TRBD1|.|TRBJ2-1|TRBV7-9
TGTGCCAGCAGCGCCCGACAGGGCTCCTACAATGAGCAGTTCTTC
CASSARQGSYNEQFF
>.|.|TRBJ1-6|TRBV2
TGTGCCAGCGATGACAGCACCCTGAGCTCCTATAATTCACCCCTCCACTTT
CASDDSTLSSYNSPLHF
>.|.|TRBJ2-3|TRBV4-1
TGCGCCAGCAGCCAAGGTTGGCAGGGACTTTTCACAGATACGCAGTATTTT
CASSQGWQGLFTDTQYF